The source of this T cell receptor beta chain is a study of blood T cell repertoires in COVID-19. The assay was immunoSEQ multiplex PCR, and TCRdb's table has in-frame clones only and misses some. This sample has roughly 150,000 clones, with 76% found just once. Germline V lookup: CDR1 SGHDT, CDR2 YYEEEE. The CDR3 consists of 15 residues. Trimming cost V 5 bases and J 5 bases, with 19 bases left between them. The TCR originated in a woman of 80 years or more with acute or convalescent COVID-19. The genes are TRBV5-6 and TRBJ1-1; tentative D call: TRBD1 (5 bases). Sequencing was done on a sample of peripheral blood. CDR3 DNA sequence: TGTGCCAGCAGTAACATTGGGGGGTTAGGGACTGAAGCTTTCTTT. As protein: CASSNIGGLGTEAFF.